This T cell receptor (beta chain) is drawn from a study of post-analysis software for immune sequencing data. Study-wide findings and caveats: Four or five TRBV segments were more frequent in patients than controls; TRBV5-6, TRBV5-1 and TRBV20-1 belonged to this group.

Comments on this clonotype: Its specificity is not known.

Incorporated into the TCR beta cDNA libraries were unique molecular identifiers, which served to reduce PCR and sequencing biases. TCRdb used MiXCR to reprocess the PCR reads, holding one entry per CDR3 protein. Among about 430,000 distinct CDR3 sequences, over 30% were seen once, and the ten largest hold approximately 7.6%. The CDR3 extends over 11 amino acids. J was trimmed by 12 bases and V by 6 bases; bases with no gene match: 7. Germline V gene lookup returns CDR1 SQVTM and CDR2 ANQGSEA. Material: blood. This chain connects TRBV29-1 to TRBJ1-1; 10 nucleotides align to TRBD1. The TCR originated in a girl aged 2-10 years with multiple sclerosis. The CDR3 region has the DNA TGCAGCGTGGGTAGACAGGGGGCTACTTTCTTT. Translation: CSVGRQGATFF. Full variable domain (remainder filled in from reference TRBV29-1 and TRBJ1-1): SAVISQKPSRDICQRGTSLTIQCQVDSQVTMMFWYRQQPGQSLTLIATANQGSEATYESGFVIDKFPISRPNLTFSTLTVSNMSPEDSSIYLCSVGRQGATFFGQGTRLTVV.